This T cell receptor beta chain came from a study of cytomegalovirus exposure and HLA in healthy donors. At the level of the study: Assignment to the Caucasian-associated ancestry cluster applied to 81% of the approximately 370 genotyped donors.

The CDR3 length is 16 residues. J lost 4 bases, V lost 0 bases, and 7 bases had no gene match. Germline CDR1 reads SGHTA; CDR2 reads FQGTGA. The study ran its PCR with 60 Vbeta and 13 Jbeta primers. The data were produced by immunoSEQ multiplex PCR, yet TCRdb's version contains in-frame clones alone and is incomplete. The data contain 130,000 to 150,000 clones, 78% of them singletons. This chain links TRBV7-3 with TRBJ1-1; 8 positions agree with TRBD1. The TCR originated in a male donor in good health and CMV-seronegative. Material: PBMCs. CDR3 amino acids: CASSLTGQGWGTEAFF. The CDR3 nucleotides are TGTGCCAGCAGCTTAACTGGACAGGGATGGGGCACTGAAGCTTTCTTT.